The 11 T cell receptor beta chains reported below all come from one sample, sequenced in a study of blood T cell repertoires in COVID-19. Only in-frame clones appear in the TCRdb table, and some are missing; sequencing was by immunoSEQ multiplex PCR. Here the sample spans 300,000 to 400,000 clones, about 89% being singletons. The source material was peripheral blood. These receptors were obtained from a woman in her 30s with COVID-19, enrolled during active disease.

This chain connects TRBV6-2 or TRBV6-3 to TRBJ1-2; possible D gene TRBD1, 5 bases. Trimming shortened V by 2 bases and J by 6 bases, and 10 bases separated the two germline ends. Germline V CDR1 and CDR2: MNHEY, SVGEGT. The CDR3 runs to 13 residues. CDR3 in DNA: TGTGCCAGCAGTTACAGGGGTTTGGATGGCTACACCTTC. As protein: CASSYRGLDGYTF.

This rearrangement joins TRBV4-3 to TRBJ1-5; perhaps TRBD1 as D (6 bases). The V and J ends lost 0 bases and 6 bases respectively, with 18 bases between them. The length of the CDR3 is 17 residues. CDR1 LGHNA and CDR2 YSLEER come from the germline V gene. This CDR3 is CASSQDARAGVGQPQHF. The CDR3 nucleotides read TGCGCCAGCAGCCAAGATGCCCGGGCAGGGGTGGGTCAGCCCCAGCATTTT.

The chain has TRBV5-4 and TRBJ2-5, with D possibly being TRBD2 (6 bases). The germline gives CDR1 SGHNT, CDR2 YYREEE (reference sequence). There are 15 residues in the CDR3. Deletions cut 4 bases from V and 5 bases from J, with 18 bases between. The CDR3: CASSPNGRDGETQYF. Written as DNA, the CDR3 is TGTGCCAGCAGCCCAAACGGGCGGGACGGGGAGACCCAGTACTTC.

The V and J genes are TRBV5-1 and TRBJ1-1, with TRBD1 matching over 8 bases. CDR3 length: 14 residues. Germline V gene lookup returns CDR1 SGHRS and CDR2 YFSETQ. Losses at the gene ends were 0 bases for V and 5 bases for J; bases not matched to a gene: 3. The CDR3 sequence is CASSLAGTGTEAFF. For the CDR3, the DNA is TGCGCCAGCAGCTTGGCCGGGACAGGTACTGAAGCTTTCTTT.

This clone is a singleton in its sample. The J gene is TRBJ1-2, the V gene TRBV29-1, with D possibly TRBD1 on 5 matching bases. Looked up from germline, CDR1 is SQVTM and CDR2 is ANQGSEA. V lost 4 bases, J lost 5 bases, and 17 bases lay in between. This CDR3 has 14 amino acids. The CDR3: CSVVVGAGNYGYTF. CDR3 DNA sequence: TGCAGCGTTGTAGTAGGGGCAGGGAATTATGGCTACACCTTC.

This chain links TRBV7-9 with TRBJ1-4, with a possible D match to TRBD1 (6 bases). V was shortened by 1 base and J by 4 bases, with 10 bases between the two germline ends. This CDR3 has 15 residues. Germline V gene lookup returns CDR1 SEHNR and CDR2 FQNEAQ (reference sequence). In nucleotides, the CDR3 is TGTGCCAGCAGCTTAGGGACAGCTGTTAATGAAAAACTGTTTTTT. This codes for CASSLGTAVNEKLFF.

V usage is TRBV28 and J usage is TRBJ2-7; D ambiguous. The CDR3 is 11 amino acids. CDR1 is MDHEN and CDR2 is SYDVKM in the germline V gene. V was clipped by 2 bases and J by 10 bases, with 9 bases between them. The DNA of the CDR3 is TGTGCCAGCAGTTTAAGGAGTGAACAGTACTTC. Protein sequence: CASSLRSEQYF.

This clone has more than one count but fewer than ten. The chain combines TRBV19 with TRBJ1-1, with 8 bases matching TRBD1. V shed 5 bases and J 11 bases; nucleotides not matched to a gene: 7. The CDR3 length is 12 residues. Germline values: CDR1 LNHDA, CDR2 SQIVND (reference sequence). CDR3 coding DNA: TGTGCCAGTAGTCTAGGACAGGGAGAGGCTTTCTTT. Protein sequence: CASSLGQGEAFF. Supplemented by reference TRBV19 and TRBJ1-1, the full variable domain reads DGGITQSPKYLFRKEGQNVTLSCEQNLNHDAMYWYRQDPGQGLRLIYYSQIVNDFQKGDIAEGYSVSREKKESFPLTVTSAQKNPTAFYLCASSLGQGEAFFGQGTRLTVV.

The chain is built from TRBV24-1 and TRBJ2-3; TRBD1 matches 7 bases. The CDR3 is 16 amino acids. Germline-derived CDR1 and CDR2 are KGHDR and SFDVKD. Unmatched junction bases numbered 7, after V lost 2 bases and J lost 3 bases. The CDR3 loop reads CATSDSQGSLTDTQYF. The CDR3 coding sequence is TGTGCCACCAGTGATTCACAGGGGTCATTGACAGATACGCAGTATTTT.

The V gene is TRBV21-1, the J gene TRBJ1-1. TRBV21-1 is a listed pseudogene. The CDR3 is made up of 20 amino acids. The CDR3 DNA is TGTGCCAGCAGCAACCCTCGGGGGTCCATTGGGGTACCTATGAACACTGAAGCTTTCTTT. Amino acid sequence: CASSNPRGSIGVPMNTEAFF.

V and J are TRBV6-5 and TRBJ2-1, with 8 bases lining up with TRBD2. CDR1 is MNHEY, CDR2 SVGAGI, per germline. The CDR3 extends over 14 amino acids. V lost 10 bases, J lost 2 bases, and 7 bases stayed unmatched. This CDR3 is CATRAGGAYNEQFF. In DNA form, the CDR3 reads TGTGCCACTCGCGCGGGGGGTGCCTACAATGAGCAGTTCTTC.